This TCR beta chain was documented in a study of blood T cells in healthy people across ages (dated by TCRdb to between 2014 and 2017). Looking at the study overall: In model experiments, template switching captured about one uniquely barcoded TCR beta cDNA molecule for every two T cells. The donors were divided into four age groups: young (average around 15 years), middle-aged (over 35), aged (about 61) and long-lived (about 84). The study analyzed two additional independent replicas of 1 million unique cDNA reads from the same blood draw for two donors, one aged 18 to 30 and one aged 80 or older. The study measured age-related changes in TCR beta repertoire diversity using deep sequencing normalized with unique cDNA molecular identifiers.

There are 15 amino acids in the CDR3, from cysteine to phenylalanine inclusive. Only the CDR3 region is kept as DNA, spanning 45 bases read in frame from base 1. Trimming leaves V shorter by 4 bases and J shorter by 11 bases, with the junction holding 11 bases beyond the gene matches. CDR1 and CDR2, per the germline V gene (reference sequence), are MNHNY and SVGAGI. Only a few counts were recorded for this clonotype. Its antigen is not yet known. The record has no base qualities; no much larger clone is one base away. The roughly 39 donors, aged 6 to 90 years, were systemically healthy Caucasian individuals from Russia. Each donor gave 8.5 to 10 milliliters of peripheral blood, collected into EDTA-treated Vacutainer tubes. Ficoll-Paque density-gradient centrifugation was used to isolate PBMCs, with at least 6.5 million per sample. Total RNA, at least 6 micrograms per sample, was extracted from PBMCs with Trizol reagent. The percentages of naive CD45RAhigh/CD27high T cells were determined by flow cytometry on a PBMC aliquot from every donor.

Library method: 5' RACE. For sequencing, an Illumina HiSeq 2500 was employed. A second PCR of about 7 to 12 cycles was run with a J-beta primer mix and a sample-barcoded 5' primer. A unique molecular identifier was introduced onto each TCR beta cDNA molecule by a template-switch 5' adaptor carrying 12 random nucleotides. Each sample yielded at least 3 million CDR3-containing paired-end reads. First-strand cDNA synthesis was performed from all RNA using the Mint cDNA synthesis kit, with priming by a TRBC-specific oligonucleotide. All cDNA was treated with uracil-DNA glycosylase and then went through a first 18-cycle PCR with the universal primers M1SS and BC2_uni_R. From the authors' description of their analysis: Each sample was normalized by randomly selecting 1 million high-quality reads, each carrying a distinct molecular identifier. Instead of being binned into consensus sequences, reads with shared molecular identifiers were discarded. MiTCR, with a Q25 quality threshold and the strictest error-elimination algorithm, was used for CDR3 identification, clonotype clustering and error correction. Lower-bound total TCR beta diversity was estimated with a nonparametric unseen species model using Euler transformation. TCRdb itself trimmed the public reads at Q25 with fastp, ran MiXCR and retained productive beta chains. Entries are consolidated by CDR3 protein sequence, retaining the most common genes and DNA. These V and J calls are TCRdb output, not the study's own analysis. The sample data list 800,000 to 950,000 distinct CDR3 sequences, and approximately 32% of these were observed just once. The top ten hold about 10% of the sample.

Results the study describes overall, beyond this receptor: Because profiling used bulk unsorted PBMCs, naive and antigen-experienced compartments could not be compared conclusively. Observed TCR beta diversity per million T cells fell roughly linearly with age, and a significant reduction was already apparent by age around 44. There was a strong correlation between observed TCR beta diversity and the percentage of naive T cells measured by flow cytometry. Donor CMV infection status was unknown, potentially confounding age-related changes in expanded clonotypes. Total diversity estimates from one million sequenced T cells were considered lower bounds and underestimates. Compared with the aged group, more naive CD4+ T cells, fewer expanded clones and increased TCR diversity were shown by the long-lived group, suggesting age selection.

The same data also contributed to another study, on T cells of mothers and their children. Drawing on the second study: Nine systemically healthy Caucasian individuals served as donors, namely three mothers together with their six children. cDNA synthesis consumed the entire amount of extracted RNA, loaded at about 1.5 ug RNA in each 15 ul reaction. Sample barcodes and 2-4 random nucleotides were added via the M1S primer in the second PCR. More than 9 million TCR beta CDR3 reads were obtained from each mother, and millions of reads were obtained from each child. Thymic selection shapes the output of TCR recombination in a similar way in related and unrelated pairs, and inherited differences have a minor effect. Normalized repertoire overlap in related mother-child pairs was always slightly higher than in unrelated mother-child pairs, but the difference was never significant. No persistent microchimeric T cell clones were found, with a detection sensitivity of roughly 99 clones per million clonotypes. The study used deep NGS to compare TCR beta repertoires of mothers and children, seeking features distinguishing related mother-child pairs from unrelated individuals. On average, the children were roughly 12 +/- 4 years old, while the mothers were approximately 41 +/- 4 years old. After adapters were ligated using NEBNext reagents, the libraries underwent 100+100 nt paired-end sequencing on an Illumina HiSeq 2000. To avoid cross-contamination, the mother libraries and the child libraries were prepared a month apart and sequenced in separate runs. For each donor, between roughly 500,000 and 2,200,000 distinct TCR beta clonotypes were identified. Naive TCR beta clonotypes were estimated from low-frequency clonotypes matched to each donor's FACS-determined naive share, without sorting.

The material sequenced was blood. Here the chain combines TRBV6-6 and TRBJ1-3, with 10 junctional bases fitting TRBD1. The clonotype was recovered from a middle-aged woman in good health. CDR3 sequence: CASSFRDRGMGPIYF. The nucleotide sequence reads as follows: TGTGCCAGCAGTTTCCGGGACAGGGGTATGGGACCCATATATTTT.